Below are 11 T cell receptor beta chains sequenced from a single sample in a study of blood T cell repertoires in COVID-19. Some clones are missing from TCRdb's copy, which holds only in-frame ones; the method was immunoSEQ multiplex PCR. The data contain about 330,000 clones, about 91% of them seen just once; the ten biggest clones take up roughly a tenth. Sample: peripheral blood. These receptors were collected from a man aged 25-45 years with COVID-19, enrolled during active disease.

This clone was observed once. The V call is TRBV4-1, the J call TRBJ2-7; 7 bases map to TRBD1. CDR3 length equals 16 residues. The V segment lost 0 bases and the J segment 2 bases; nucleotides outside the gene matches: 7. Per germline, CDR1 MGHRA and CDR2 YSYEKL. CDR3 sequence reads: CASSQDIGQGAYEQYF. The CDR3 nucleotides read TGCGCCAGCAGCCAAGATATTGGGCAGGGGGCCTACGAGCAGTACTTC.

The chain uses TRBV7-9 and TRBJ2-7; 10 bases are a match to TRBD2. Germline assignment: CDR1 SEHNR and CDR2 FQNEAQ (reference sequence). The CDR3 has 15 residues. V gave up 5 bases and J gave up 3 bases; unmatched junction bases: 7. CDR3 sequence reads: CASSPPGLASYEQYF. The CDR3 nucleotides are TGTGCCAGCAGCCCACCGGGACTAGCGAGCTACGAGCAGTACTTC.

V is TRBV6-2 or TRBV6-3 and J is TRBJ2-3, with D hard to call. Deletions cut 2 bases from V and 2 bases from J, with 11 bases between. Germline CDR1 is MNHEY and CDR2 is SVGEGT. The CDR3 has 15 residues. CDR3 in amino acids: CASSYQRRPTDTQYF. CDR3 nucleotides: TGTGCCAGCAGTTACCAGAGGCGGCCCACAGATACGCAGTATTTT.

The chain has TRBV5-4 and TRBJ2-3; 13 bases are shared with TRBD2. The germline V gene has CDR1 SGHNT and CDR2 YYREEE (reference sequence). With V trimmed by 2 bases and J by 4 bases, 4 bases remained unmatched. The CDR3 is 16 amino acids. The CDR3 loop reads CASSFRLAGGADTQYF. CDR3 DNA sequence: TGTGCCAGCAGCTTTCGACTAGCGGGGGGAGCAGATACGCAGTATTTT.

The rearrangement links TRBV28 to TRBJ1-3, with a possible D match to TRBD1 (5 bases). CDR1 and CDR2 (germline): MDHEN, SYDVKM. The CDR3 covers 16 residues. Trimming shortened V by 3 bases and J by 0 bases, and 12 bases separated the two germline ends. The CDR3 nucleotides read TGTGCCAGCAGTTTCGTCAGGGTGCTCTCTGGAAACACCATATATTTT. Its protein is CASSFVRVLSGNTIYF.

This clone was observed once. This chain uses TRBV27 with TRBJ2-7; 9 nucleotides align to TRBD1. This CDR3 has 15 amino acids. From germline, CDR1 is MNHEY and CDR2 SMNVEV (reference sequence). The V gene end was trimmed by 0 bases and the J gene end by 6 bases; junction bases not matched to a gene: 6. The CDR3 DNA reads as TGTGCCAGCAGTTTATCGTGGACAGGGGAGGGCGAGCAGTACTTC. The encoded protein is CASSLSWTGEGEQYF.

The chain links TRBV19 to TRBJ2-5, with a tentative D call TRBD2 (6 bases). The J call may be wrong; the DNA end is better matched by TRBJ2-7. Germline V lookup: CDR1 LNHDA, CDR2 SQIVND (reference sequence). This CDR3 is built from 13 residues. In nucleotides, the CDR3 is TGTGCCAGTAGTCGGGAGTTATTGAACGAGCAGTACTTC. Its protein product is CASSRELLNEQYF.

This clone was seen a single time. The chain is built from TRBV16 and TRBJ1-2, with D possibly matching TRBD1 (5 bases). Germline CDR1 and CDR2: KGHSY and FQNENV. The V and J ends lost 7 bases and 4 bases respectively, with 10 bases between them. The CDR3 has 12 amino acids. The CDR3 nucleotides are TGTGCCAGCACCCGACAGAGCTATGGCTACACCTTC. Translating gives CASTRQSYGYTF.

The rearrangement links TRBV29-1 to TRBJ2-7; tentative D call: TRBD1 (8 bases). The CDR3 is 14 amino acids. Trimming took off 6 bases at V and 3 bases at J, with 18 bases between the two ends. In germline, CDR1 is SQVTM, CDR2 ANQGSEA. CDR3: CSVRGDRSIYEQYF. The CDR3 DNA reads TGCAGCGTCCGGGGGGACAGGTCGATCTACGAGCAGTACTTC.

Of note for this clone: The junction shows a germline mismatch at one end, possibly a read error. This CDR3 is also generated by other DNA sequences in the sample. In DNA, the CDR3 is TGTGCCAGCAGTTACTCACCAGGGTACTACGGCTACACCTTC. Translating gives CASSYSPGYYGYTF. The chain employs TRBV6-5 and TRBJ1-2; a possible D gene is TRBD1 (5 bases). The CDR3 loop spans 14 amino acids. The germline CDR1 and CDR2 sequences are MNHEY and SVGAGI.

The sample holds one count of this clone. CDR3 amino acids: CASSLTGSGFNQPQHF. In DNA, the CDR3 is TGTGCCAGCAGCTTAACCGGTTCCGGGTTTAATCAGCCCCAGCATTTT. This chain connects TRBV7-2 to TRBJ1-5; no definite D call. Trimming took off 2 bases at V and 4 bases at J, with 15 bases between the two ends. CDR1 and CDR2 (germline): SGHTA, FQGNSA. The CDR3 spans 16 residues.